The entry below describes one TCR beta chain. Trimming at V came to 2 bases and at J to 1 base, leaving 9 bases not matched to a gene. The CDR3 is 17 amino acids. The germline gives CDR1 MDHEN, CDR2 SYDVKM. The sample comes from a study of cytomegalovirus exposure and HLA in healthy donors. The primer mix had 60 Vbeta and 13 Jbeta primers. Assay: immunoSEQ multiplex PCR; the TCRdb copy retains only in-frame clones and omits some. Here the sample spans some 150,000 clones, about four fifths being singletons. Sequenced input: PBMCs. This receptor was obtained from a middle-aged woman in good health and CMV-seronegative. The V call is TRBV28, the J call TRBJ2-7, with 9 bases that match TRBD1. The CDR3 protein is CASSLRAGTGKSYEQYF. CDR3 DNA sequence: TGTGCCAGCAGTTTAAGGGCCGGGACAGGGAAATCCTACGAGCAGTACTTC.